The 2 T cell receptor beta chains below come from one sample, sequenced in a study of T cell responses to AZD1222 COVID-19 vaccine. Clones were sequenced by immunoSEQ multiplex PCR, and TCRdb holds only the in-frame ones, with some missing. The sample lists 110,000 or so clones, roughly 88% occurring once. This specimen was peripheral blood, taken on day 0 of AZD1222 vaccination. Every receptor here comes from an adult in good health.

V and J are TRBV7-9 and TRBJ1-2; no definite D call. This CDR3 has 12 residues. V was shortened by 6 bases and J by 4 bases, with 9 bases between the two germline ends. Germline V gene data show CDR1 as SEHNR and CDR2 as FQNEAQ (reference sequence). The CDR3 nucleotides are TGTGCCAGCAGTTCGGGAACCTATGGCTACACCTTC. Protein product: CASSSGTYGYTF. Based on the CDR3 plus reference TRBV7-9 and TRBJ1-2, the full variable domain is DTGVSQNPRHKITKRGQNVTFRCDPISEHNRLYWYRQTLGQGPEFLTYFQNEAQLEKSRLLSDRFSAERPKGSFSTLEIQRTEQGDSAMYLCASSSGTYGYTFGSGTRLTVV.

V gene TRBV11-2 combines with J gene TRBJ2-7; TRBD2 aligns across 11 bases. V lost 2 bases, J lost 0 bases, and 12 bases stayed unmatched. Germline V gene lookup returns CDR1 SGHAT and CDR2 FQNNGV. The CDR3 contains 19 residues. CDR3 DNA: TGTGCCAGCAGCTTAATCGGGCTAGCGGGGGGCCCCAGCTCCTACGAGCAGTACTTC. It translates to CASSLIGLAGGPSSYEQYF.